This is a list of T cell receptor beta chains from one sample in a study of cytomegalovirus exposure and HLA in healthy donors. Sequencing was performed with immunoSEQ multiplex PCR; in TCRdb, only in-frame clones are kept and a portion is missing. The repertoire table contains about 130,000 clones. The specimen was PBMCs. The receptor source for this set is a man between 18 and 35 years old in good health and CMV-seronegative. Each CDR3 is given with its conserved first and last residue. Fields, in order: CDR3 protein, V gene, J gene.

CDR3aa: CASSFGLSGRGGNTIYF
v_gene: TRBV13
j_gene: TRBJ1-3

CDR3aa: CAWAMGEGGYTF
v_gene: TRBV30
j_gene: TRBJ1-2

CDR3aa: CASSLGQGNEQYF
v_gene: TRBV5-8
j_gene: TRBJ2-7

CDR3aa: CASSVRGYGYTF
v_gene: TRBV19
j_gene: TRBJ1-2

CDR3aa: CASSRSLAGVSGELFF
v_gene: TRBV5-6
j_gene: TRBJ2-2

CDR3aa: CAISQGVETQYF
v_gene: TRBV10-3
j_gene: TRBJ2-5

CDR3aa: CATSRTTGPGIYYEQYF
v_gene: TRBV15
j_gene: TRBJ2-7

CDR3aa: CASSLGRGTEAFF
v_gene: TRBV11-3
j_gene: TRBJ1-1

CDR3aa: CASSLQGSNPEAFF
v_gene: TRBV28
j_gene: TRBJ1-1

CDR3aa: CASSSGQGYGYTF
v_gene: TRBV5-4
j_gene: TRBJ1-2

CDR3aa: CASSSPGQGNSPLHF
v_gene: TRBV27
j_gene: TRBJ1-6

CDR3aa: CASNSREAGANVLTF
v_gene: TRBV28
j_gene: TRBJ2-6

CDR3aa: CASSLETRSYTDTQYF
v_gene: TRBV7-2
j_gene: TRBJ2-3

CDR3aa: CASRDRVMGYNEQFF
v_gene: TRBV28
j_gene: TRBJ2-1

CDR3aa: CASMEAGGRNEQFF
v_gene: TRBV6-5
j_gene: TRBJ2-1

CDR3aa: CASSLGDRLSGNTIYF
v_gene: TRBV7-2
j_gene: TRBJ1-3

CDR3aa: CATSRDRGGTNQPQHF
v_gene: TRBV15
j_gene: TRBJ1-5

CDR3aa: CASSYQDRNTEAFF
v_gene: TRBV5-5
j_gene: TRBJ1-1

CDR3aa: CASSRLFSEAFF
v_gene: TRBV7-2
j_gene: TRBJ1-1

CDR3aa: CASSITPVDTYNSPLHF
v_gene: TRBV5-1
j_gene: TRBJ1-6

CDR3aa: CASSLGLTSGFSYEQYF
v_gene: TRBV5-1
j_gene: TRBJ2-7

CDR3aa: CASSLGRSEFYGYTF
v_gene: TRBV5-1
j_gene: TRBJ1-2

CDR3aa: CASSTRQGVDTEAFF
v_gene: TRBV6-5
j_gene: TRBJ1-1

CDR3aa: CASSPPGVGNQPQHF
v_gene: TRBV27
j_gene: TRBJ1-5

CDR3aa: CASSGGGLAIDTQYF
v_gene: TRBV25-1
j_gene: TRBJ2-3

CDR3aa: CASSAAGTEQYF
v_gene: TRBV7-8
j_gene: TRBJ2-7

CDR3aa: CASSLPGQGRYEQYF
v_gene: TRBV28
j_gene: TRBJ2-7

CDR3aa: CASSLVDRASEAFF
v_gene: TRBV7-2
j_gene: TRBJ1-1

CDR3aa: CASSLSVQEYYEQYF
v_gene: TRBV7-2
j_gene: TRBJ2-7

CDR3aa: CASSFGEQGALYLGNTIYF
v_gene: TRBV7-8
j_gene: TRBJ1-3

CDR3aa: CAIREAGGEIDTQYF
v_gene: TRBV10-3
j_gene: TRBJ2-3

CDR3aa: CASSVGAATNEKLFF
v_gene: TRBV9
j_gene: TRBJ1-4

CDR3aa: CASSLVGEGKREAFF
v_gene: TRBV5-6
j_gene: TRBJ1-1

CDR3aa: CASSITGEAFF
v_gene: TRBV19
j_gene: TRBJ1-1

CDR3aa: CASSLAGQSNTGELFF
v_gene: TRBV5-5
j_gene: TRBJ2-2

CDR3aa: CSAQGPSYEQYF
v_gene: TRBV29-1
j_gene: TRBJ2-7

CDR3aa: CAPRGHTADTGELFF
v_gene: TRBV21-1
j_gene: TRBJ2-2

CDR3aa: CASRKVEVGLALGNTIYF
v_gene: TRBV5-1
j_gene: TRBJ1-3

CDR3aa: CSVAGGREGTDTQYF
v_gene: TRBV29-1
j_gene: TRBJ2-3

CDR3aa: CASSQGPGGGNEKLFF
v_gene: TRBV4-3
j_gene: TRBJ1-4

CDR3aa: CASSRRMENEQFF
v_gene: TRBV9
j_gene: TRBJ2-1

CDR3aa: CASSETGDSPLHF
v_gene: TRBV2
j_gene: TRBJ1-6

CDR3aa: CASSYPGGNTEAFF
v_gene: TRBV13
j_gene: TRBJ1-1

CDR3aa: CASSPVRAGYGYTF
v_gene: TRBV28
j_gene: TRBJ1-2

CDR3aa: CASSPAWASGIYEQYF
v_gene: TRBV18
j_gene: TRBJ2-7